The clone carrying this T cell receptor beta chain was recorded many times. TCRdb independently ran MiXCR on the RT-PCR reads; one entry per CDR3 protein. This table holds hundreds of thousands of distinct CDR3 sequences, 11% to 15% found once. Trimming cost V 4 bases and J 0 bases, with 13 bases left between them. The CDR3 is 15 residues long. Germline CDR1 is SGHVS and CDR2 is FNYEAQ. The source of this sequence is a female donor in good health, serving as a healthy control. The sequenced sample consisted of memory CD4+ T cells from blood. The chain links TRBV7-6 to TRBJ2-7, with D perhaps matching TRBD1 (5 bases). Here the CDR3 DNA reads TGTGCCAGCAGCTCGCACCCAGGGTCCTCCTACGAGCAGTACTTC. This translates into CASSSHPGSSYEQYF.